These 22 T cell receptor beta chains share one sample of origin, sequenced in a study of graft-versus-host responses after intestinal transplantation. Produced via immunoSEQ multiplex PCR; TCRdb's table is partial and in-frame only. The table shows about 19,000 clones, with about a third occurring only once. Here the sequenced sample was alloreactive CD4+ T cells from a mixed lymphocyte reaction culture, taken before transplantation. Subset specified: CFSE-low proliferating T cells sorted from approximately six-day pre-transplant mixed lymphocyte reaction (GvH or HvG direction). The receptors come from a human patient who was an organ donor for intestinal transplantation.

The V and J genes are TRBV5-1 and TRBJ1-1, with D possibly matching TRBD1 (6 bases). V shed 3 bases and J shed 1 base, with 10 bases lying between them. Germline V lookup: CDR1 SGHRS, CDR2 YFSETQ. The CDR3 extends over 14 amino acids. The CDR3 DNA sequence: TGCGCCAGCAGCTGGGCGACAGGGAACACTGAAGCTTTCTTT. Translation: CASSWATGNTEAFF. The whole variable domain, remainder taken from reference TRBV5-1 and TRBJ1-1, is KAGVTQTPRYLIKTRGQQVTLSCSPISGHRSVSWYQQTPGQGLQFLFEYFSETQRNKGNFPGRFSGRQFSNSRSEMNVSTLELGDSALYLCASSWATGNTEAFFGQGTRLTVV.

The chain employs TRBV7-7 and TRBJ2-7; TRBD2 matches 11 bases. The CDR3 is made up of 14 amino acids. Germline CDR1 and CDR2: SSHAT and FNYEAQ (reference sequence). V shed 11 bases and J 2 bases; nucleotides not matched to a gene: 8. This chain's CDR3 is CAWASGRLTYEQYF. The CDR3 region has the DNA TGTGCCTGGGCTAGCGGGAGGCTAACCTACGAGCAGTACTTC. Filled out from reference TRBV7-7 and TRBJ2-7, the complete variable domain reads GAGVSQSPRYKVTKRGQDVTLRCDPISSHATLYWYQQALGQGPEFLTYFNYEAQPDKSGLPSDRFSAERPEGSISTLTIQRTEQRDSAMYRCAWASGRLTYEQYFGPGTRLTVT.

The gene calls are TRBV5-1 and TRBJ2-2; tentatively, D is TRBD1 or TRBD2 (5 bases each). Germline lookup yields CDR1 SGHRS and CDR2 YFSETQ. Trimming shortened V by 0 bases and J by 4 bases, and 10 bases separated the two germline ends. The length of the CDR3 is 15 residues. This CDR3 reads CASSLAGPFTGELFF. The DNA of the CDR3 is TGCGCCAGCAGCTTGGCGGGGCCCTTCACCGGGGAGCTGTTTTTT.

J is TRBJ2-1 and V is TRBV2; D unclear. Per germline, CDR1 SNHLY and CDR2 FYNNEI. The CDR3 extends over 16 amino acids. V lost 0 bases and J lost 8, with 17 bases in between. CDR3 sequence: CASSEAPQRAVHEQFF. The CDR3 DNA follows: TGTGCCAGCAGTGAAGCACCCCAGCGCGCCGTCCATGAGCAGTTCTTC.

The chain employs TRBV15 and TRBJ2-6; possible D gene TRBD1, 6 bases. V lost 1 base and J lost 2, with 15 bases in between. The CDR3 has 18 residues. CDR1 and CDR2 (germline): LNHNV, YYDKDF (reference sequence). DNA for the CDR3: TGTGCCACCAGCAGAGCTAGGCAGGGGACGGCTGGGGCCAACGTCCTGACTTTC. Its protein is CATSRARQGTAGANVLTF.

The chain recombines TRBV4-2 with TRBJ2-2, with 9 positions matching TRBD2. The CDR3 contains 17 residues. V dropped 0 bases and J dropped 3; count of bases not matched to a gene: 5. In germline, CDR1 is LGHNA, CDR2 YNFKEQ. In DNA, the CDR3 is TGTGCCAGCAGCCAAGATCTTGGCGGGAGGGACACCGGGGAGCTGTTTTTT. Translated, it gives CASSQDLGGRDTGELFF.

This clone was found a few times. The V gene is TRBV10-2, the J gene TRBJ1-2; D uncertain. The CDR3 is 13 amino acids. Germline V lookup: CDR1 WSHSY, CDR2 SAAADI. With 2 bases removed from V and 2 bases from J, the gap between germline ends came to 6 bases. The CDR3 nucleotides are TGCGCCAGCAGTGAGCACAAAAACTATGGCTACACCTTC. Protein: CASSEHKNYGYTF.

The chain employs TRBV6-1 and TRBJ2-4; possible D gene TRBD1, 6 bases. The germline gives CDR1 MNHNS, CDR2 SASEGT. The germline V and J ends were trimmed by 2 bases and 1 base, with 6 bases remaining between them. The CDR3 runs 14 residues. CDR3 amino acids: CASSEQGAKNIQYF. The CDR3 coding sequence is TGTGCCAGCAGTGAACAGGGGGCCAAAAACATTCAGTACTTC.

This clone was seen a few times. The CDR3 region is CASSQDRASGRGEQFF. The CDR3 bases are TGCGCCAGCAGCCAAGATAGGGCTAGCGGGAGAGGTGAGCAGTTCTTC. This chain uses TRBV4-1 with TRBJ2-1; TRBD2 matches 10 bases. This CDR3 is 16 amino acids long. Looked up from germline, CDR1 is MGHRA and CDR2 is YSYEKL. The V gene end was trimmed by 0 bases and the J gene end by 9 bases; junction bases not matched to a gene: 8.

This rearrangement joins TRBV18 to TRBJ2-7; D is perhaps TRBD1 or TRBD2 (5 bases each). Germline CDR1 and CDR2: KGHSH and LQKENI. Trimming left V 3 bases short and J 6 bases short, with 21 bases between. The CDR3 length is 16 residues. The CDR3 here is CASSPNSPGAKGEQYF. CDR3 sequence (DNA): TGTGCCAGCTCACCCAACTCCCCCGGGGCGAAGGGCGAGCAGTACTTC.

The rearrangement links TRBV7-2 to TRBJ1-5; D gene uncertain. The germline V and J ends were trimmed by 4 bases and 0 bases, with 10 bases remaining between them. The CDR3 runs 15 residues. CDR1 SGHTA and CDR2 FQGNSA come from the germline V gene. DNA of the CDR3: TGTGCCAGCAGCTCGACAAGGGATAGCAATCAGCCCCAGCATTTT. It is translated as CASSSTRDSNQPQHF.

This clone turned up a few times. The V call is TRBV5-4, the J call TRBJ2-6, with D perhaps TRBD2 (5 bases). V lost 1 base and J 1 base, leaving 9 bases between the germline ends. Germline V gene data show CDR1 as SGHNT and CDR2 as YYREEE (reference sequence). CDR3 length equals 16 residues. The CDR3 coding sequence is TGTGCCAGCAGCTTGAACCGGGGATCTGGGGCCAACGTCCTGACTTTC. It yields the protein CASSLNRGSGANVLTF.

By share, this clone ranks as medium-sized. The CDR3 loop reads CASSEGPGTILEQYF. The CDR3 bases are TGTGCCAGCAGTGAAGGGCCAGGGACTATACTCGAGCAGTACTTC. This chain connects TRBV6-1 to TRBJ2-7, with TRBD2 matching 7 bases. Germline V gives CDR1 MNHNS, CDR2 SASEGT. J lost 6 bases, V lost 1 base, and 9 bases had no gene match. There are 15 residues in the CDR3.

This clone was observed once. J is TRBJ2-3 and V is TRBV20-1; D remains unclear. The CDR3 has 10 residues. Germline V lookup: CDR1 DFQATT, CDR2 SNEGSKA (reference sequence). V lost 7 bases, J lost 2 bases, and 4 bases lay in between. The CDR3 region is CSGTTDTQYF. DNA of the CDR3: TGCAGTGGCACCACAGATACGCAGTATTTT.

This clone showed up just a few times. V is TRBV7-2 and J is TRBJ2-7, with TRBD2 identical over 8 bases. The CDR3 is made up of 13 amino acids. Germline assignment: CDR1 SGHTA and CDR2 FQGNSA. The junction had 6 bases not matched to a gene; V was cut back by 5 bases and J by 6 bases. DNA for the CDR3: TGTGCCAGCAGCGCGGGGGGACTGAGCGAGCAGTACTTC. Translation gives CASSAGGLSEQYF.

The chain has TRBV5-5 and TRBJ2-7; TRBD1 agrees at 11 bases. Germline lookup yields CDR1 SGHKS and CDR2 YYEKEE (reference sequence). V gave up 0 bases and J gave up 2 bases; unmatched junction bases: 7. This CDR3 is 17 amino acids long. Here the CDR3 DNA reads TGTGCCAGCAGCTTGGCATTTGGACAGGGGGCAACCTACGAGCAGTACTTC. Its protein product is CASSLAFGQGATYEQYF.

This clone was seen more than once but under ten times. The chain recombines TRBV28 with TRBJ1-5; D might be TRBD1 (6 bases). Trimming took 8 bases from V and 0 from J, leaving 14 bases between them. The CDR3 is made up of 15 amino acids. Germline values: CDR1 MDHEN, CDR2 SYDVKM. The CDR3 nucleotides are TGTGCCAGCCGGAAACAGGGAAATAGCAATCAGCCCCAGCATTTT. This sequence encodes CASRKQGNSNQPQHF.

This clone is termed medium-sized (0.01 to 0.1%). CDR3 loop: CASSIRDNQPQHF. The CDR3 DNA sequence: TGTGCCAGTAGTATAAGGGATAATCAGCCCCAGCATTTT. V is TRBV19 and J is TRBJ1-5; no reliable D call. This CDR3 has 13 amino acids. V was cut by 2 bases and J by 4 bases, with 6 bases left in between. The germline V gene encodes CDR1 LNHDA and CDR2 SQIVND (reference sequence).

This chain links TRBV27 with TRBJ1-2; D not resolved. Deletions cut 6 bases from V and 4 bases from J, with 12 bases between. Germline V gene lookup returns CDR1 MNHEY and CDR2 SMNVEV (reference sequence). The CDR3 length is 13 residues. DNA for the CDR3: TGTGCCAGCAGAGAGGCGGCCGGCTATGGCTACACCTTC. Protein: CASREAAGYGYTF.

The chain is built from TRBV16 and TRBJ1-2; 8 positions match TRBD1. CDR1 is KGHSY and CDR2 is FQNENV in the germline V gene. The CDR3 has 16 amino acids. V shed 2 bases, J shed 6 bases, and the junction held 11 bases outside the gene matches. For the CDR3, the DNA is TGTGCCAGCAGCCAACCTCGGACAGGGCTGGGTGATGGCTACACCTTC. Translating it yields CASSQPRTGLGDGYTF.

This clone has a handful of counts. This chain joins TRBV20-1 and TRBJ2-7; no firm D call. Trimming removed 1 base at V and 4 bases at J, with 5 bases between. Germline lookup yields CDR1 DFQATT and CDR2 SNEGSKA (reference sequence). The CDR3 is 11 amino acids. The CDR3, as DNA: TGCAGTGCTAGAGTTGGGTACGAGCAGTACTTC. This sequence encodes CSARVGYEQYF.

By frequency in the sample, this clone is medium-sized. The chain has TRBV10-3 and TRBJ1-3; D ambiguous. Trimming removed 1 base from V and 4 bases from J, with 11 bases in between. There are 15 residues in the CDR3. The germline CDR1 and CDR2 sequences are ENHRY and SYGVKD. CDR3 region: CAISEFGVSGNTIYF. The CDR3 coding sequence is TGTGCCATCAGTGAGTTCGGGGTCTCCGGAAACACCATATATTTT.